The 32 T cell receptor beta chains presented below share a single source sample, sequenced in a study of blood T cell repertoires in COVID-19. Clones were read by immunoSEQ multiplex PCR, and TCRdb kept only the in-frame ones, dropping some. The sample shows roughly 340,000 clones, 85% to 90% of them seen only once. The sequenced sample was peripheral blood. These receptors were taken from a woman aged 70-85 years with COVID-19, enrolled during active disease.

The V and J genes are TRBV7-2 and TRBJ1-6; D might be TRBD1 (5 bases). The V end was cut by 6 bases, the J end by 5 bases, with 14 bases between. This CDR3 spans 15 amino acids. The germline V gene encodes CDR1 SGHTA and CDR2 FQGNSA. CDR3 in amino acids: CASRPWGTDNSPLHF. The CDR3 DNA sequence: TGTGCCAGCAGACCCTGGGGCACCGATAATTCACCCCTCCACTTT.

V usage is TRBV2 and J usage is TRBJ2-5, with 12 nucleotides matching TRBD2. V shed 2 bases and J 2 bases; nucleotides not matched to a gene: 3. The CDR3 sequence is 16 residues long. Germline V CDR1 and CDR2: SNHLY, FYNNEI. In DNA form, the CDR3 reads TGTGCCAGCAGTGAATGGCTAGCGGGGGGGCAAGAGACCCAGTACTTC. It encodes CASSEWLAGGQETQYF.

V usage is TRBV7-3 and J usage is TRBJ2-1; 10 nucleotides agree with TRBD1. The germline gives CDR1 SGHTA, CDR2 FQGTGA. Trimming removed 5 bases from V and 7 bases from J; junction bases left unmatched: 5. The CDR3 length is 14 residues. CDR3: CASSIPGQGNEQFF. As DNA, the CDR3 is TGTGCCAGCAGCATCCCGGGACAGGGGAATGAGCAGTTCTTC.

Of note for this clone: Sequence at one end of the junction differs from germline and may be a read error. The chain is built from TRBV6-1 and TRBJ1-3; 7 bases are shared with TRBD1. This CDR3 is 14 amino acids long. Germline V gene data show CDR1 as MNHNS and CDR2 as SASEGT. In nucleotides, the CDR3 is TGTGCCAGCAGTGAAGGGGACAGCTCAACCTTTATCTCGTTT. This codes for CASSEGDSSTFISF.

The J gene is TRBJ1-3, the V gene TRBV7-2; no definite D call. This CDR3 is built from 16 residues. V gave up 2 bases and J gave up 0 bases, with 11 bases separating them. Germline V gives CDR1 SGHTA, CDR2 FQGNSA. CDR3 sequence: CASSLYLTISGNTIYF. The DNA for the CDR3 is TGTGCCAGCAGCTTATATTTGACAATCTCTGGAAACACCATATATTTT.

The chain joins TRBV24-1 to TRBJ2-2, with D possibly being TRBD1 (6 bases). Germline CDR1 is KGHDR and CDR2 is SFDVKD. V lost 3 bases, J lost 5 bases, and 12 bases lay in between. This CDR3 is built from 15 residues. The CDR3 here is CATSDLQGGTGELFF. CDR3 coding DNA: TGTGCCACCAGTGATCTACAGGGTGGTACCGGGGAGCTGTTTTTT.

The DNA of the CDR3 is TGTGCCATCAGTGAAGGGAGGGATGGCTACACCTTC. Translated: CAISEGRDGYTF. The rearrangement links TRBV10-3 to TRBJ1-2; no firm D call. Germline-derived CDR1 and CDR2 are ENHRY and SYGVKD. V was cut by 3 bases and J by 6 bases, with 8 bases left in between. The CDR3 is made up of 12 amino acids.

V is TRBV5-1 and J is TRBJ2-3; the match to TRBD1 covers 8 bases. CDR3 size: 14 residues. Germline V gene sequence: CDR1 SGHRS, CDR2 YFSETQ. Losses at the gene ends were 0 bases for V and 5 bases for J; bases not matched to a gene: 2. The CDR3: CASSLGTGKDTQYF. In DNA form, the CDR3 reads TGCGCCAGCAGCTTGGGGACAGGGAAAGATACGCAGTATTTT.

The chain is built from TRBV27 and TRBJ1-6; 10 bases agree with TRBD1. V was pared by 5 bases and J by 6 bases, with 13 bases of the junction left unmatched. Germline V gene lookup returns CDR1 MNHEY and CDR2 SMNVEV (reference sequence). The CDR3 is 18 amino acids. The CDR3 loop reads CASSMSLSGTGANSPLHF. The CDR3 DNA reads TGTGCCAGCAGTATGAGCCTATCCGGGACAGGGGCTAATTCACCCCTCCACTTT.

V usage is TRBV5-1 and J usage is TRBJ2-7, with a tentative D call TRBD2 (6 bases). The V gene lost 5 bases and the J gene lost 2 bases, with 14 bases spanning the gap. The V gene's germline CDR1 is SGHRS and CDR2 YFSETQ. This CDR3 region has 14 residues. The CDR3 nucleotides are TGCGCCAGCAGGGACGCGGGGTCGACCTACGAGCAGTACTTC. This encodes CASRDAGSTYEQYF.

The chain recombines TRBV28 with TRBJ2-3; the D gene is possibly TRBD2 (5 bases). Per the germline V gene, CDR1 is MDHEN and CDR2 is SYDVKM. Trimming stripped 2 bases from V and 2 bases from J, with 11 bases between. The CDR3 sequence is 15 residues long. CDR3 loop: CASSLGGTNTDTQYF. The CDR3 DNA reads as TGTGCCAGCAGTTTAGGAGGTACAAACACAGATACGCAGTATTTT.

Only one count was recorded for this clone. J is TRBJ1-5 and V is TRBV5-1; D might be TRBD1 (6 bases). Deletions cut 0 bases from V and 0 bases from J, with 10 bases between. CDR3 size: 16 residues. Germline lookup yields CDR1 SGHRS and CDR2 YFSETQ. CDR3 sequence: CASSLDPGDSNQPQHF. Here the CDR3 DNA reads TGCGCCAGCAGCTTGGATCCAGGGGATAGCAATCAGCCCCAGCATTTT.

The chain links TRBV9 to TRBJ2-2; TRBD2 matches at 8 bases. The length of the CDR3 is 15 residues. The germline CDR1 and CDR2 sequences are SGDLS and YYNGEE. V shed 0 bases and J 9 bases; nucleotides not matched to a gene: 7. The CDR3 protein is CASSVGGSGVRELFF. The CDR3 DNA reads TGTGCCAGCAGCGTAGGGGGTAGCGGGGTCCGGGAGCTGTTTTTT.

This chain uses TRBV15 with TRBJ1-2; TRBD1 matches 7 bases. The length of the CDR3 is 15 residues. The V gene's germline CDR1 is LNHNV and CDR2 YYDKDF (reference sequence). J gave up 12 bases and V 5 bases, and 18 bases lay outside the gene matches. CDR3 in amino acids: CATSPRGGGREHHTF. The CDR3 coding sequence is TGTGCCACCAGCCCCCGCGGAGGGGGCAGGGAACATCACACCTTC. Full variable domain (remainder filled in from reference TRBV15 and TRBJ1-2): DAMVIQNPRYQVTQFGKPVTLSCSQTLNHNVMYWYQQKSSQAPKLLFHYYDKDFNNEADTPDNFQSRRPNTSFCFLDIRSPGLGDTAMYLCATSPRGGGREHHTFGSGTRLTVV.

In this sample, this clone turned up a few times. This rearrangement joins TRBV27 to TRBJ1-5; tentative D call: TRBD1 (6 bases). The CDR3 has 15 residues. CDR1 is MNHEY and CDR2 is SMNVEV in the germline V gene (reference sequence). Trimming left V 4 bases short and J 4 bases short, with 14 bases between. The DNA of the CDR3 is TGTGCCAGCAGTTCCCTCCCGGACAGTAATCAGCCCCAGCATTTT. Translated: CASSSLPDSNQPQHF.

DNA for the CDR3: TGTGCCAGCAGTGAAGTTAACAGGGGGCTGGCTGAAGCTTTCTTT. This translates into CASSEVNRGLAEAFF. The chain is built from TRBV2 and TRBJ1-1; the match to TRBD1 covers 9 bases. Per the germline V gene, CDR1 is SNHLY and CDR2 is FYNNEI. CDR3 length: 15 amino acids. J was trimmed by 6 bases and V by 1 base; bases with no gene match: 6.

CDR3 nucleotides: TGTGCCAGCAGTTTATGGCCCGATCCAGGTTTGAACACTGAAGCTTTCTTT. Translated: CASSLWPDPGLNTEAFF. This sequence joins TRBV27 and TRBJ1-1, with unresolved D. CDR1 MNHEY and CDR2 SMNVEV come from the germline V gene (reference sequence). The V end lost 1 base, the J end lost 0 bases, and 15 bases lay between the germline ends. The CDR3 covers 17 residues.

This rearrangement joins TRBV19 to TRBJ1-5, with D uncertain. Germline loops: CDR1 LNHDA, CDR2 SQIVND (reference sequence). V lost 7 bases to trimming and J lost 0 bases, with 13 bases between them. This CDR3 is 15 amino acids long. In DNA form, the CDR3 reads TGTGCCAGTAAACGGCAGGCTAATAGCAATCAGCCCCAGCATTTT. This gives the protein CASKRQANSNQPQHF.

The chain carries TRBV12-2 and TRBJ2-7; TRBD1, the table's D call, lacks a check against the DNA. TRBV12-2 is an annotated pseudogene. This CDR3 region has 16 residues. The CDR3 DNA reads as TGTGCAAGTCGCTCAAAATCCGGGACACAAGGGTACGAGCAGTACTTC. Residues: CASRSKSGTQGYEQYF.

This clone came up once. DNA of the CDR3: TGCGCCAGCAGCTTCCGACAGGGCCCCTACAATGAGCAGTTCTTC. This codes for CASSFRQGPYNEQFF. The chain couples TRBV5-1 to TRBJ2-1; 7 nucleotides line up with TRBD1. V was clipped by 2 bases and J by 2 bases; unmatched bases: 4. The length of the CDR3 is 15 residues. CDR1 is SGHRS and CDR2 is YFSETQ in the germline V gene. The full variable domain, with the rest looked up from reference TRBV5-1 and TRBJ2-1, is KAGVTQTPRYLIKTRGQQVTLSCSPISGHRSVSWYQQTPGQGLQFLFEYFSETQRNKGNFPGRFSGRQFSNSRSEMNVSTLELGDSALYLCASSFRQGPYNEQFFGPGTRLTVL.

As for this clone: Other DNA sequences in this specimen translate into the identical CDR3. This chain joins TRBV29-1 and TRBJ1-2; possibly TRBD1 for D (6 bases). Germline assignment: CDR1 SQVTM and CDR2 ANQGSEA. The CDR3 extends over 12 amino acids. Trimming shortened V by 6 bases and J by 4 bases, and 12 bases separated the two germline ends. CDR3 protein: CSVATGLYGYTF. The CDR3 DNA sequence: TGCAGCGTAGCGACAGGCCTCTATGGCTACACCTTC.

The rearrangement links TRBV2 to TRBJ1-2; the D gene is possibly TRBD1 (5 bases). Trimming took 1 base from V and 3 from J, leaving 6 bases between them. Germline CDR1 and CDR2: SNHLY and FYNNEI. The CDR3 is made up of 13 amino acids. The CDR3 DNA reads TGTGCCAGCAGTGAAGGACAGTACTATGGCTACACCTTC. It yields the protein CASSEGQYYGYTF.

A few counts support this clone. CDR3 DNA sequence: TGTGCCTGGAGTGTACGGGGGTCGGGCAATCAGCCCCAGCATTTT. Amino acids: CAWSVRGSGNQPQHF. V and J are TRBV30 and TRBJ1-5; TRBD1 might be the D (5 bases). Germline V gives CDR1 GTSNPN, CDR2 SVGIG (reference sequence). V shed 0 bases and J shed 2 bases, with 11 bases lying between them. CDR3 size: 15 residues.

The chain uses TRBV18 and TRBJ2-3; no clear D. V was cut by 2 bases and J by 4 bases, with 10 bases left in between. The CDR3 extends over 14 amino acids. The germline V gene has CDR1 KGHSH and CDR2 LQKENI. Here the CDR3 DNA reads TGTGCCAGCTCACCATCCCGCGAACCAGATACGCAGTATTTT. It translates to CASSPSREPDTQYF. Supplemented by reference TRBV18 and TRBJ2-3, the full variable domain reads NAGVMQNPRHLVRRRGQEARLRCSPMKGHSHVYWYRQLPEEGLKFMVYLQKENIIDESGMPKERFSAEFPKEGPSILRIQQVVRGDSAAYFCASSPSREPDTQYFGPGTRLTVL.

This sequence joins TRBV6-1 and TRBJ1-2; a weak D match, TRBD1 (5 bases). The ends were cut back, 0 bases at V and 4 bases at J, with 9 bases in the middle. CDR3 length: 14 residues. CDR1 is MNHNS, CDR2 SASEGT, per germline. The CDR3 sequence is CASSEAYTGYGYTF. DNA of the CDR3: TGTGCCAGCAGTGAAGCCTATACAGGCTATGGCTACACCTTC.

The chain links TRBV3-1 (or the pseudogene TRBV3-2) to TRBJ2-1, with 11 positions matching TRBD2. The CDR3 length is 16 residues. Germline lookup yields CDR1 LGHDT and CDR2 YNNKEL (reference sequence). Losses at the gene ends were 4 bases for V and 7 bases for J; bases not matched to a gene: 9. The CDR3 region has the DNA TGTGCCAGCAGCCTTATAGCGGGGGGGCGTGGTAATGAGCAGTTCTTC. It is translated as CASSLIAGGRGNEQFF.

The V gene is TRBV28, the J gene TRBJ1-1; 9 nucleotides match TRBD1. This CDR3 region has 15 residues. After removal of 5 bases from V and 2 bases from J, the junction contained 6 bases not matched to a gene. Germline CDR1 reads MDHEN; CDR2 reads SYDVKM. CDR3 DNA sequence: TGTGCCAGCAGTGTACGGGACAGGGTTAACACTGAAGCTTTCTTT. Translating gives CASSVRDRVNTEAFF. Looking up the rest from reference TRBV28 and TRBJ1-1 gives the full variable domain: DVKVTQSSRYLVKRTGEKVFLECVQDMDHENMFWYRQDPGLGLRLIYFSYDVKMKEKGDIPEGYSVSREKKERFSLILESASTNQTSMYLCASSVRDRVNTEAFFGQGTRLTVV.

The chain recombines TRBV29-1 with TRBJ1-2; 9 nucleotides agree with TRBD1. Germline V lookup: CDR1 SQVTM, CDR2 ANQGSEA. Losses at the gene ends were 4 bases for V and 7 bases for J; bases not matched to a gene: 10. The CDR3 sequence is 14 residues long. The CDR3 sequence is CSVVGKQGALGYTF. The DNA of the CDR3 is TGCAGCGTTGTAGGGAAACAGGGGGCGCTTGGCTACACCTTC. The whole variable domain, remainder taken from reference TRBV29-1 and TRBJ1-2, is SAVISQKPSRDICQRGTSLTIQCQVDSQVTMMFWYRQQPGQSLTLIATANQGSEATYESGFVIDKFPISRPNLTFSTLTVSNMSPEDSSIYLCSVVGKQGALGYTFGSGTRLTVV.

The V call is TRBV6-5, the J call TRBJ1-1; 11 bases align to TRBD1. J was trimmed by 5 bases and V by 7 bases; bases with no gene match: 6. Germline V lookup: CDR1 MNHEY, CDR2 SVGAGI. This CDR3 has 14 residues. The CDR3 coding sequence is TGTGCCAGCATTATGGGACAGGGGGTAACTGAAGCTTTCTTT. Translation gives CASIMGQGVTEAFF.

The rearrangement links TRBV28 to TRBJ1-5; 7 nucleotides align to TRBD1. Germline CDR1 reads MDHEN; CDR2 reads SYDVKM. The V segment lost 3 bases and the J segment 2 bases; nucleotides outside the gene matches: 7. The CDR3 runs 16 residues. The DNA of the CDR3 is TGTGCCAGCAGTTTCCTTACAGGGGCGGGCAATCAGCCCCAGCATTTT. Amino acids: CASSFLTGAGNQPQHF.

CDR3 amino acids: CASSVDAEMNTEAFF. In DNA form, the CDR3 reads TGTGCCAGCAGCGTAGACGCGGAAATGAACACTGAAGCTTTCTTT. This sequence joins TRBV9 and TRBJ1-1; no definite D call. CDR1 and CDR2 (germline): SGDLS, YYNGEE. Deletions cut 0 bases from V and 0 bases from J, with 9 bases between. This CDR3 spans 15 amino acids.

V gene TRBV5-1 combines with J gene TRBJ1-1; no firm D call. Germline assignment: CDR1 SGHRS and CDR2 YFSETQ. The V end was cut by 4 bases, the J end by 1 base, with 14 bases between. The CDR3 covers 15 residues. The CDR3 DNA reads TGCGCCAGCAGCGCGAGAGCGGACGGGAACACTGAAGCTTTCTTT. Protein: CASSARADGNTEAFF.